These 8 T cell receptor beta chains originate from one sample sequenced in a study of cytomegalovirus exposure and HLA in healthy donors. The PCR made use of 60 Vbeta and 13 Jbeta primers. Only in-frame clones appear in the TCRdb table, and some are missing; sequencing was by immunoSEQ multiplex PCR. The sample includes 100,000 to 150,000 clones, approximately 75% seen only once; the top ten take approximately 0.99%. The sequenced material came from PBMCs. The receptor set was obtained from a male donor in good health and CMV-seronegative.

The chain links TRBV9 to TRBJ2-2, with D uncertain. Germline V gene sequence: CDR1 SGDLS, CDR2 YYNGEE. The CDR3 extends over 14 amino acids. Deletions cut 0 bases from V and 7 bases from J, with 10 bases between. The DNA for the CDR3 is TGTGCCAGCAGCGTAGTAACCTCGGGCGGGGAGCTGTTTTTT. It encodes CASSVVTSGGELFF.

The chain has TRBV30 and TRBJ1-1; 7 positions match TRBD1. CDR1 GTSNPN and CDR2 SVGIG come from the germline V gene (reference sequence). V was pared by 1 base and J by 2 bases, with 1 base of the junction left unmatched. This CDR3 is 13 amino acids long. The CDR3 reads CAWSGQGNTEAFF. CDR3 DNA: TGTGCCTGGAGTGGACAGGGCAACACTGAAGCTTTCTTT.

The chain is built from TRBV23-1 and TRBJ2-1; 15 nucleotides line up with TRBD2. TRBV23-1 is an ORF, and what it does is uncertain. CDR3 length equals 22 residues. Trimming cost V 6 bases and J 5 bases; bases outside gene matches: 23. CDR3 nucleotides: TGCGCCAGCAGCCCGTGTAGGCAGCCGGGACTAGCGGGGGGAATCCAAAACAATGAGCAGTTCTTC. The encoded protein is CASSPCRQPGLAGGIQNNEQFF.

The CDR3 is CASRSENNQPQHF. The DNA for the CDR3 is TGTGCCAGCAGATCTGAGAATAATCAGCCCCAGCATTTT. V gene TRBV5-5 combines with J gene TRBJ1-5; D gene unclear. V was shortened by 5 bases and J by 4 bases, with 10 bases between the two germline ends. The germline gives CDR1 SGHKS, CDR2 YYEKEE (reference sequence). There are 13 residues in the CDR3.

The chain carries TRBV19 and TRBJ1-1; possibly TRBD1 for D (5 bases). The germline V gene encodes CDR1 LNHDA and CDR2 SQIVND (reference sequence). V gave up 1 base and J gave up 4 bases, with 10 bases separating them. The CDR3 runs to 14 residues. CDR3 residues: CASSIVGGLTEAFF. As DNA, the CDR3 is TGTGCCAGTAGTATAGTCGGGGGTCTCACTGAAGCTTTCTTT.

The chain combines TRBV15 with TRBJ2-5; TRBD1 matches at 8 bases. V shed 0 bases, J shed 5 bases, and the junction held 8 bases outside the gene matches. The CDR3 loop spans 16 amino acids. The germline CDR1 and CDR2 sequences are LNHNV and YYDKDF (reference sequence). CDR3 bases: TGTGCCACCAGCAGAGAAGACAGGGGAGGTTTTGAGACCCAGTACTTC. It codes for CATSREDRGGFETQYF.

This clone was found a few times. This chain links TRBV5-6 with TRBJ1-4, with D maybe TRBD1 (5 bases). Per the germline V gene, CDR1 is SGHDT and CDR2 is YYEEEE. Trimming removed 0 bases from V and 3 bases from J, with 6 bases in between. The CDR3 is 14 amino acids. The CDR3 DNA is TGTGCCAGCAGCTTGGGACAGTCTAATGAAAAACTGTTTTTT. Protein product: CASSLGQSNEKLFF.

The chain combines TRBV30 with TRBJ2-3; 13 bases line up with TRBD2. This CDR3 region has 18 residues. From germline, CDR1 is GTSNPN and CDR2 SVGIG (reference sequence). Unmatched junction bases numbered 11, after V lost 0 bases and J lost 5 bases. The DNA of the CDR3 is TGTGCCTGGAGTGTGGGGTCACTAGCGGGGGGGCCGGGAGATACGCAGTATTTT. This encodes CAWSVGSLAGGPGDTQYF.